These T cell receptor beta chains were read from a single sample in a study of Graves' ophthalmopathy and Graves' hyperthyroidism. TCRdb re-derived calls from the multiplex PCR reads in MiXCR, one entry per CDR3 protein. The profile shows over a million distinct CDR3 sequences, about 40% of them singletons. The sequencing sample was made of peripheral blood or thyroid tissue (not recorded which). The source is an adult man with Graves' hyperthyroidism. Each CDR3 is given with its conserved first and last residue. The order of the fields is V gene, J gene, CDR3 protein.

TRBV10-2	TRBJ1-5	CASSEPSNQPQHF
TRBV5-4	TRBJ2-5	CASSLWDLETQYF
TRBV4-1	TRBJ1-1	CASSHDPGGNTEAFF
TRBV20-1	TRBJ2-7	CGATPASPYEQYF
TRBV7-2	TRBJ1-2	CASSWMAPQCYTF
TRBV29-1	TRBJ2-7	CSVDQGAGEQYF
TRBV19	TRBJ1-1	CASSIDTGVRTEAFF
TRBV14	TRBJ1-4	CASSQARRNEKLFF
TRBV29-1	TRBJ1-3	CSVVSRGRNF
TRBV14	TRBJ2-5	CASSRMDRDQETQYF
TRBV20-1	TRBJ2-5	CSALGLAGDWETQYF
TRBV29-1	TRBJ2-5	CSVAHTGGDGETQYF
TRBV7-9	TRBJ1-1	CASSLDPRGRYSTTEAFF
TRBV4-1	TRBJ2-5	CASSQVQGGETQYF
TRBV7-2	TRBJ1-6	CASSLGTGANNSPLHF
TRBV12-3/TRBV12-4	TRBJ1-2	CASSLARTEGYTF
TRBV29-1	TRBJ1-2	CSGRSLWGLRGYTF
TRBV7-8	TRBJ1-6	CASSVTGGDSPLHF
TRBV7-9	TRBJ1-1	CASSGASGNTEAFF
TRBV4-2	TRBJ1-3	CASSQDGTGIWNTIYF
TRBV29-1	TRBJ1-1	CSASLGTGVAEAFF
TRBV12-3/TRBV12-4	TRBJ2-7	CASRRAGTSYEQYF